The clone carrying this TCR beta chain was detected only a few times. Its antigen remains unknown. Primed by a sample-barcoded 5' primer and a J-beta primer mix, a second PCR proceeded for 7 to 11 cycles. TCRdb re-analysed the 5' RACE reads in MiXCR, keeping a single row per CDR3 protein. The table records over 1,500,000 distinct CDR3 sequences, roughly 52% of them present only once. The sample belongs to a study of blood T cells in healthy people across ages. General observations from the study: Calculation of diversity from one million T cells yielded estimates considered to be underestimates. Percentage of naive T cells showed a strong correlation with TCR beta diversity.

There are 12 residues in the CDR3. V lost 4 bases and J 6 bases, leaving 10 bases between the germline ends. Per the germline V gene, CDR1 is SEHNR and CDR2 is FQNEAQ (reference sequence). Sequenced material: blood. The receptor comes from a woman between 40 and 55 years old in good health. The gene calls are TRBV7-9 and TRBJ2-7; D is ambiguous. Here the CDR3 DNA reads TGTGCCAGCAGCTCGGTGACTGCCGAGCAGTACTTC. Translating gives CASSSVTAEQYF.